The 27 T cell receptor beta chains below all came from one sample that was sequenced in a study of shared clonotypes between healthy human individuals. The data were produced by immunoSEQ multiplex PCR, yet TCRdb's version contains in-frame clones alone and is incomplete. Of a few hundred thousand clones listed, roughly 95% were seen once; the top ten hold around 0.11%. Naive-designated CD8 cells lacked CD45RO, were positively enriched for CCR7, and omitted terminally differentiated effector memory CD45RA+ cells. The sample comprised naive CD8+ T cells sorted from blood. Receptor source: a woman aged 25 to 39 in good health.

V gene TRBV25-1 combines with J gene TRBJ1-5, with unresolved D. Trimming removed 8 bases at V and 1 base at J, with 3 bases between. This CDR3 has 11 residues. CDR1 is MGHDK, CDR2 SYGVNS, per germline. The DNA of the CDR3 is TGTGCCAGCGGCAGCAATCAGCCCCAGCATTTT. Protein sequence: CASGSNQPQHF.

The chain combines TRBV10-1 with TRBJ2-2; D gene ambiguous. The CDR3 totals 16 residues. Trimming shortened V by 6 bases and J by 0 bases, and 14 bases separated the two germline ends. Germline V lookup: CDR1 WNHNN, CDR2 SYGVQD (reference sequence). For the CDR3, the DNA is TGCGCCAGCAGGGGGTGCGCGGCATCGAACACCGGGGAGCTGTTTTTT. Its protein product is CASRGCAASNTGELFF.

The chain combines TRBV28 with TRBJ2-7, with a tentative D call TRBD2 (5 bases). V gave up 6 bases and J gave up 5 bases, with 23 bases separating them. This CDR3 has 16 amino acids. Germline CDR1 is MDHEN and CDR2 is SYDVKM. CDR3 region: CASSPTSRALRDEQYF. The CDR3 coding sequence is TGTGCCAGCAGCCCTACATCAAGGGCCTTGAGGGACGAGCAGTACTTC.

This clone appeared a single time. J is TRBJ2-2 and V is TRBV30; D possibly matches TRBD1 or TRBD2 (5 bases each). V was cut by 1 base and J by 4 bases, with 13 bases left in between. Germline CDR1 is GTSNPN and CDR2 is SVGIG (reference sequence). The CDR3 extends over 15 amino acids. The DNA for the CDR3 is TGTGCCTGGAGTGCCGGGACCATCAGCACCGGGGAGCTGTTTTTT. It codes for CAWSAGTISTGELFF.

The CDR3 DNA sequence: TGTGCCTGGAGTCAATCGGCGGGGCACAATTCACCCCTCCACTTT. It codes for CAWSQSAGHNSPLHF. J is TRBJ1-6 and V is TRBV30; tentative D call: TRBD1 (5 bases). From germline, CDR1 is GTSNPN and CDR2 SVGIG (reference sequence). This CDR3 is 15 amino acids long. Between the trimmed V and J ends, which lost 2 bases and 7 bases, there was a span of 15 bases.

To note about this clone: Other DNA variants within this sample encode the same CDR3. The CDR3 DNA follows: TGCGCCAGCAGCCAAACAAGCGGGAGGGCCTACGAGCAGTACTTC. Protein sequence: CASSQTSGRAYEQYF. V is TRBV4-1 and J is TRBJ2-7; 10 bases line up with TRBD2. The CDR3 contains 15 residues. Per germline, CDR1 MGHRA and CDR2 YSYEKL. V lost 2 bases, J lost 2 bases, and 3 bases stayed unmatched.

V gene TRBV7-9 combines with J gene TRBJ1-2, with D tentatively TRBD1 (5 bases). The CDR3 has 16 amino acids. Trimming cost V 1 base and J 4 bases, with 16 bases left between them. Germline CDR1 is SEHNR and CDR2 is FQNEAQ (reference sequence). CDR3 residues: CASSLEQGPASYGYTF. The DNA of the CDR3 is TGTGCCAGCAGCTTAGAGCAGGGTCCGGCCAGCTATGGCTACACCTTC.

This clone has a single count. This chain connects TRBV5-1 to TRBJ2-3, with TRBD1 as a possible D gene (5 bases). Looked up from germline, CDR1 is SGHRS and CDR2 is YFSETQ. The CDR3 runs to 14 residues. V was trimmed by 2 bases and J by 2 bases, leaving 9 bases between them. The CDR3 protein is CASSLDSYTDTQYF. In DNA, the CDR3 is TGCGCCAGCAGCTTAGACAGTTACACAGATACGCAGTATTTT.

The chain employs TRBV7-8 and TRBJ1-3; D gene ambiguous. The germline V gene encodes CDR1 SGHVS and CDR2 FQNEAQ. Trimming took 3 bases from V and 0 from J, leaving 9 bases between them. This CDR3 comprises 15 residues. The CDR3 spells CASSFSGISGNTIYF. CDR3 sequence (DNA): TGTGCCAGCAGCTTCAGTGGTATCTCTGGAAACACCATATATTTT.

The rearrangement joins TRBV27 to TRBJ1-1; TRBD1 aligns across 8 bases. CDR1 MNHEY and CDR2 SMNVEV come from the germline V gene (reference sequence). Trimming cost V 3 bases and J 1 base; bases outside gene matches: 7. The CDR3 loop spans 16 amino acids. DNA for the CDR3: TGTGCCAGCAGTTTCGCGGACAGGGAGAAGAACACTGAAGCTTTCTTT. The encoded protein is CASSFADREKNTEAFF.

The V gene is TRBV29-1, the J gene TRBJ1-2; 7 bases match TRBD1. J lost 0 bases, V lost 7 bases, and 8 bases had no gene match. Germline V lookup: CDR1 SQVTM, CDR2 ANQGSEA. The CDR3 length is 14 residues. CDR3 residues: CSAGGGTANYGYTF. The CDR3 DNA follows: TGCAGCGCTGGAGGGGGGACAGCTAACTATGGCTACACCTTC.

J is TRBJ2-7 and V is TRBV5-6, with 13 positions matching TRBD2. Germline CDR1 is SGHDT and CDR2 is YYEEEE. The CDR3 loop spans 15 amino acids. The ends lost 5 bases at V and 4 bases at J; junction bases unmatched: 6. CDR3 residues: CASRLLAGGPYEQYF. The CDR3 DNA reads TGTGCCAGCAGGCTACTAGCGGGAGGGCCGTACGAGCAGTACTTC.

The chain has TRBV4-2 and TRBJ2-2; 11 bases are shared with TRBD2. The germline V gene encodes CDR1 LGHNA and CDR2 YNFKEQ. The length of the CDR3 is 16 residues. V gave up 0 bases and J gave up 5 bases; unmatched junction bases: 2. CDR3 DNA sequence: TGTGCCAGCAGCCAAGACTGGACTAGCGGGACCGGGGAGCTGTTTTTT. Protein product: CASSQDWTSGTGELFF.

V and J are TRBV7-3 and TRBJ2-3, with 9 bases matching TRBD2. Germline CDR1 reads SGHTA; CDR2 reads FQGTGA. The CDR3 extends over 18 amino acids. Germline trimming cut 2 bases from V and 0 bases from J; bases unmatched to any gene: 9. The CDR3 region has the DNA TGTGCCAGCAGCTTAGCCCCCGGACTAGCGACTAGCACAGATACGCAGTATTTT. Protein sequence: CASSLAPGLATSTDTQYF.

The gene calls are TRBV29-1 and TRBJ2-1; maybe TRBD2 (5 bases). Looked up from germline, CDR1 is SQVTM and CDR2 is ANQGSEA. V lost 3 bases to trimming and J lost 8 bases, with 11 bases between them. The CDR3 has 12 amino acids. CDR3 DNA: TGCAGCGTTGACCCAATGCGGGATGAGCAGTTCTTC. Protein sequence: CSVDPMRDEQFF.

The chain employs TRBV6-1 and TRBJ1-3; D not resolved. This CDR3 region has 15 residues. Deletions cut 7 bases from V and 1 base from J, with 14 bases between. Germline assignment: CDR1 MNHNS and CDR2 SASEGT. The CDR3 bases are TGTGCCAGCAATAGAGTTGGGCAATCTGGAAACACCATATATTTT. Amino acids: CASNRVGQSGNTIYF.

The rearrangement links TRBV10-2 to TRBJ2-7, with 8 bases that match TRBD1. Per germline, CDR1 WSHSY and CDR2 SAAADI. J was trimmed by 3 bases and V by 8 bases; bases with no gene match: 6. The CDR3 is 13 amino acids. The CDR3 region is CASFPTGGYEQYF. The CDR3 DNA sequence: TGCGCCAGCTTCCCAACAGGGGGCTACGAGCAGTACTTC.

The chain combines TRBV6-6 with TRBJ2-1; no firm D call. The germline CDR1 and CDR2 sequences are MNHNY and SVGAGI (reference sequence). This CDR3 is 14 amino acids long. Between the trimmed V and J ends, which lost 4 bases and 0 bases, there was a span of 7 bases. The CDR3 sequence is CASSSQGSYNEQFF. DNA of the CDR3: TGTGCCAGCAGTTCCCAAGGCTCCTACAATGAGCAGTTCTTC.

The chain uses TRBV7-9 and TRBJ2-7; 11 positions match TRBD2. Germline trimming cut 6 bases from V and 4 bases from J; bases unmatched to any gene: 5. The CDR3 length is 14 residues. Germline assignment: CDR1 SEHNR and CDR2 FQNEAQ (reference sequence). The CDR3 sequence: CASSSTSGKYEQYF. In DNA form, the CDR3 reads TGTGCCAGCAGTTCGACTAGCGGGAAGTACGAGCAGTACTTC. Full variable domain (remainder filled in from reference TRBV7-9 and TRBJ2-7): DTGVSQNPRHKITKRGQNVTFRCDPISEHNRLYWYRQTLGQGPEFLTYFQNEAQLEKSRLLSDRFSAERPKGSFSTLEIQRTEQGDSAMYLCASSSTSGKYEQYFGPGTRLTVT.

The J gene is TRBJ2-7, the V gene TRBV6-5; D call uncertain. CDR1 and CDR2 (germline): MNHEY, SVGAGI. The CDR3 extends over 14 amino acids. Trimming cost V 5 bases and J 1 base, with 12 bases left between them. The CDR3 nucleotides are TGTGCCAGCAGTCCACCGGGCCCTTCCTACGAGCAGTACTTC. This codes for CASSPPGPSYEQYF.

The chain couples TRBV9 to TRBJ1-2, with a tentative D call TRBD1 (6 bases). CDR3 length: 14 residues. Trimming left V 3 bases short and J 3 bases short, with 12 bases between. From germline, CDR1 is SGDLS and CDR2 YYNGEE. The CDR3 sequence is CASSEQGSDYGYTF. Written as DNA, the CDR3 is TGTGCCAGCAGCGAACAGGGTAGTGACTATGGCTACACCTTC.

This sequence joins TRBV15 and TRBJ2-5, with a possible D match to TRBD2 (6 bases). The germline V gene has CDR1 LNHNV and CDR2 YYDKDF (reference sequence). The CDR3 sequence is 14 residues long. V dropped 3 bases and J dropped 3 bases, with 11 bases sitting between them. CDR3 residues: CATSRTGSKETQYF. The CDR3 nucleotides read TGTGCCACCAGCAGGACCGGGAGCAAAGAGACCCAGTACTTC.

For this clone: Different DNA sequences within this sample yield the same CDR3. The chain is built from TRBV27 and TRBJ1-5; D possibly corresponds to TRBD1 (5 bases). CDR1 is MNHEY and CDR2 is SMNVEV in the germline V gene (reference sequence). The CDR3 sequence is 14 residues long. The V end was cut by 3 bases, the J end by 1 base, with 7 bases between. The CDR3 spells CASSFRASNQPQHF. In DNA, the CDR3 is TGTGCCAGCAGTTTCAGGGCCAGCAATCAGCCCCAGCATTTT.

The V and J genes are TRBV20-1 and TRBJ2-1; D not certain. Germline lookup yields CDR1 DFQATT and CDR2 SNEGSKA (reference sequence). Trimming took off 4 bases at V and 4 bases at J, with 5 bases between the two ends. This CDR3 comprises 11 residues. CDR3 region: CSATEYNEQFF. The CDR3 region has the DNA TGCAGTGCTACAGAGTACAATGAGCAGTTCTTC.

The V gene is TRBV14, the J gene TRBJ2-1, with 9 bases fitting TRBD2. Germline-derived CDR1 and CDR2 are SGHDN and FVKESK. V lost 0 bases and J lost 8; bases outside the gene matches: 5. This CDR3 comprises 15 residues. The CDR3 DNA reads TGTGCCAGCAGCCAAGACACTAGCGGGTCTCATGAGCAGTTCTTC. Protein product: CASSQDTSGSHEQFF.

The chain joins TRBV27 to TRBJ2-7; 9 bases line up with TRBD1. Per the germline V gene, CDR1 is MNHEY and CDR2 is SMNVEV (reference sequence). The CDR3 contains 13 residues. The ends lost 10 bases at V and 1 base at J; junction bases unmatched: 5. The CDR3 bases are TGTGCCACCGGACAGGGGACTTCCTACGAGCAGTACTTC. The encoded protein is CATGQGTSYEQYF.

This chain connects TRBV19 to TRBJ1-5, with 9 bases matching TRBD1. CDR3 length: 19 residues. The V and J ends lost 2 bases and 4 bases, in that order; junction bases with no gene match: 15. The germline V gene has CDR1 LNHDA and CDR2 SQIVND (reference sequence). The CDR3 loop reads CASSISDRGKSDWNQPQHF. The CDR3 DNA reads TGTGCCAGTAGTATATCGGACAGGGGAAAAAGCGATTGGAATCAGCCCCAGCATTTT.